A selection of T cell receptor beta chains follows, all from one sample in a study of OX40 agonist ivuxolimab in advanced cancers. TCRdb's table, derived via immunoSEQ multiplex PCR, lists solely in-frame clones and lacks some. The sample yields some 66,000 clones, less than 85% seen once. The sample was CD4+ or CD8+ T cells sorted from blood, taken in a trial of the OX40 agonist ivuxolimab. All receptors come from an adult with an advanced solid tumor such as melanoma, head and neck, liver or kidney cancer. Each CDR3 is given with its conserved first and last residue. D genes are given only for firm matches. Not all rows give a size; the values are once, few, many and, for expanded clones, a class.

TRBV5-5	NA	TRBJ2-2	once	CASSWGAGELFF	TGTGCCAGCAGCTGGGGCGCCGGGGAGCTGTTTTTT
TRBV14	NA	TRBJ1-1	NA	CASSPQLNTEAFF	TGTGCCAGCAGCCCTCAATTGAACACTGAAGCTTTCTTT
TRBV6-5	NA	TRBJ1-5	NA	CASSLDRNGNQPQHF	TGTGCCAGCAGTCTCGACAGGAATGGCAATCAGCCCCAGCATTTT
TRBV7-8	TRBD1	TRBJ1-1	NA	CASTFQDRGLNTEAFF	TGTGCCAGCACTTTCCAAGACAGGGGACTGAACACTGAAGCTTTCTTT
TRBV6-1	TRBD2	TRBJ2-1	NA	CASSVASGTRQGEQFF	TGTGCCAGCAGTGTGGCTAGCGGGACTAGGCAGGGTGAGCAGTTCTTC
TRBV5-1	NA	TRBJ2-5	NA	CASSSRRETQYF	TGCGCCAGCAGCAGCAGGCGTGAGACCCAGTACTTC
TRBV5-4	TRBD2	TRBJ2-5	NA	CASSLGLAGGRETQYF	TGTGCCAGCAGCTTGGGGCTAGCGGGGGGGCGAGAGACCCAGTACTTC
TRBV19	NA	TRBJ2-5	NA	CGGQTQYF	TGTGGGGGGCAAACCCAGTACTTC
TRBV11-3	TRBD2	TRBJ2-7	few	CASSHRLAAAYEQYF	TGTGCCAGCAGTCACCGACTAGCGGCCGCCTACGAGCAGTACTTC
TRBV19	TRBD1	TRBJ2-2	NA	CASSRPTGQYTGELFF	TGTGCCAGTAGTCGGCCGACAGGGCAGTACACCGGGGAGCTGTTTTTT
TRBV5-8	NA	TRBJ2-1	NA	CASSLWSGSPYNEQFF	TGTGCCAGCAGCTTGTGGTCAGGGAGCCCTTACAATGAGCAGTTCTTC
TRBV28	TRBD2	TRBJ2-7	NA	CASRPGTSGYEQYF	TGTGCCAGCAGACCCGGGACTAGCGGTTACGAGCAGTACTTC
TRBV9	TRBD2	TRBJ2-1	NA	CASSSRLANNEQFF	TGTGCCAGCAGCTCCCGACTAGCGAACAATGAGCAGTTCTTC
TRBV5-1	TRBD2	TRBJ2-1	once	CASSGPELAGFVEQFF	TGCGCCAGCAGCGGTCCCGAACTAGCGGGATTTGTTGAGCAGTTCTTC
TRBV21-1	NA	TRBJ2-7	NA	CASPQRAPGEQYF	TGTGCCAGCCCCCAGAGGGCACCGGGCGAGCAGTACTTC
TRBV6-1	NA	TRBJ2-5	once	CASSEMAGWEETQYF	TGTGCCAGCAGTGAAATGGCGGGGTGGGAAGAGACCCAGTACTTC
TRBV21-1	NA	TRBJ2-5	few	CASSLPDPGGTFETQYF	TGTGCCAGCAGCCTCCCGGACCCGGGGGGGACTTTCGAGACCCAGTACTTC
TRBV7-9	NA	TRBJ1-6	few	CASSFESSYNSPLHF	TGTGCCAGCAGCTTCGAGAGCTCCTATAATTCACCCCTCCACTTT
TRBV7-2	NA	TRBJ2-2	NA	CASSLDYVTGELFF	TGTGCCAGCAGCTTAGACTATGTCACCGGGGAGCTGTTTTTT
TRBV10-3	TRBD1	TRBJ2-7	NA	CAIRGQGAGYEQYF	TGTGCCATCAGAGGACAGGGGGCTGGGTACGAGCAGTACTTC
TRBV7-8	NA	TRBJ1-1	NA	CASSLDGSRNTEAFF	TGTGCCAGCAGCTTAGACGGGTCCCGGAACACTGAAGCTTTCTTT
TRBV30	NA	TRBJ1-1	few	CAWSPGGLNTEAFF	TGTGCCTGGAGTCCAGGCGGCCTGAACACTGAAGCTTTCTTT
TRBV5-4	TRBD1	TRBJ1-2	NA	CASSVAGGDYGYTF	TGTGCCAGCAGCGTCGCAGGGGGAGACTATGGCTACACCTTC
TRBV7-8	TRBD1	TRBJ1-2	few	CASSLRPGTGNYGYTF	TGTGCCAGCAGCTTACGTCCCGGGACAGGGAACTATGGCTACACCTTC
TRBV5-6	NA	TRBJ2-5	once	CASSPAGSGYQETQYF	TGTGCCAGCAGCCCGGCGGGTTCGGGGTACCAAGAGACCCAGTACTTC
TRBV5-4	NA	TRBJ2-1	few	CASSLVPANEQFF	TGTGCCAGCAGCTTGGTGCCTGCCAATGAGCAGTTCTTC
TRBV6-1	NA	TRBJ2-7	NA	CASRRTETNEQYF	TGTGCCAGCAGACGGACAGAGACTAACGAGCAGTACTTC
TRBV2	NA	TRBJ1-1	NA	CASRATANTEAFF	TGTGCCAGCAGGGCGACTGCGAACACTGAAGCTTTCTTT
TRBV19	TRBD1	TRBJ2-7	NA	CASRKVGTGEYEQYF	TGTGCCAGTAGAAAAGTGGGGACAGGAGAATACGAGCAGTACTTC
TRBV4-1	TRBD2	TRBJ2-5	NA	CASSQGAGAQETQYF	TGCGCCAGCAGCCAAGGGGCGGGAGCACAAGAGACCCAGTACTTC
TRBV19	NA	TRBJ1-1	NA	CASSWRKNTEAFF	TGTGCCAGTAGTTGGAGAAAGAACACTGAAGCTTTCTTT
TRBV6-1	TRBD1	TRBJ1-2	NA	CASSDRQGQGYTF	TGTGCCAGCAGTGACAGACAGGGACAAGGCTACACCTTC
TRBV5-1	NA	TRBJ1-4	NA	CASSWGLQGEKLFF	TGCGCCAGCAGCTGGGGACTTCAGGGGGAAAAACTGTTTTTT
TRBV30	NA	TRBJ1-2	NA	CAWSRTRTGGGYTF	TGTGCCTGGAGCCGCACCCGGACGGGAGGAGGCTACACCTTC
TRBV13	TRBD1	TRBJ1-2	NA	CASSRGTGGGYGYTF	TGTGCCAGCAGCCGTGGGACAGGGGGCGGGTATGGCTACACCTTC
TRBV27	TRBD1	TRBJ2-3	NA	CASSRRQGGADTQYF	TGTGCCAGCAGTCGCCGACAGGGCGGCGCAGATACGCAGTATTTT
TRBV5-1	TRBD1	TRBJ1-1	NA	CASSQRMGQGEAFF	TGCGCCAGCAGCCAGCGAATGGGACAGGGCGAGGCTTTCTTT
TRBV7-2	NA	TRBJ2-7	NA	CASSLGGRDEQYF	TGTGCCAGCAGCTTGGGGGGCCGGGACGAGCAGTACTTC
TRBV19	NA	TRBJ2-2	NA	CASSIQRRNTGELFF	TGTGCCAGTAGTATTCAGCGAAGGAACACCGGGGAGCTGTTTTTT
TRBV30	NA	TRBJ1-4	NA	CAWTQRNEKLFF	TGTGCCTGGACACAGAGAAATGAAAAACTGTTTTTT
TRBV2	NA	TRBJ2-5	NA	CASRDREGETQYF	TGTGCCAGCAGGGACAGGGAGGGAGAGACCCAGTACTTC
TRBV7-9	NA	TRBJ2-2	few	CASSLVAVNTGELFF	TGTGCCAGCAGCTTAGTGGCAGTGAACACCGGGGAGCTGTTTTTT
TRBV19	NA	TRBJ1-3	NA	CASRRFSGNTIYF	TGTGCCAGTAGAAGATTCTCTGGAAACACCATATATTTT
TRBV23-1	TRBD1	TRBJ2-3	once	CASSQPGQTSTDTQYF	TGCGCCAGCAGTCAACCGGGACAGACTAGCACAGATACGCAGTATTTT
TRBV7-2	TRBD1	TRBJ1-5	NA	CASSLETGRGQPQHF	TGTGCCAGCAGCTTAGAGACAGGGAGGGGCCAGCCCCAGCATTTT
TRBV7-3	TRBD1	TRBJ1-1	NA	CASRPSQGRMTEAFF	TGTGCCAGCAGGCCTTCACAGGGGAGAATGACTGAAGCTTTCTTT
TRBV19	TRBD1	TRBJ1-4	NA	CASSIARDRSNEKLFF	TGTGCCAGTAGTATAGCTAGGGACAGGTCAAATGAAAAACTGTTTTTT
TRBV2	NA	TRBJ2-7	NA	CASSEGTGKTYEQYF	TGTGCCAGCAGTGAAGGTACAGGGAAAACCTACGAGCAGTACTTC
TRBV30	TRBD1	TRBJ2-5	NA	CAWSYRGETQYF	TGTGCCTGGAGTTACAGGGGAGAGACCCAGTACTTC
TRBV2	NA	TRBJ1-5	few	CASSLGRGRTSQPQHF	TGTGCCAGCAGCCTAGGGCGTGGCAGGACAAGTCAGCCCCAGCATTTT
TRBV5-6	NA	TRBJ1-1	NA	CASRTLRENTEAFF	TGTGCCAGCAGAACGCTAAGGGAGAACACTGAAGCTTTCTTT